Below, 25 T cell receptor beta chains from the same sample are listed, as sequenced in a study of blood T cell repertoires in COVID-19. Repertoires were generated with immunoSEQ multiplex PCR, while TCRdb's copy carries only in-frame clones and drops some. The sample yields about 440,000 clones, approximately 90% seen once. What was sequenced was PBMCs or T cells enriched from blood (not recorded which). The receptors shown here come from a woman between 18 and 29 years old with acute COVID-19.

The chain is built from TRBV12-3 or TRBV12-4 and TRBJ1-2, with D maybe TRBD1 (5 bases). V lost 3 bases, J lost 7 bases, and 9 bases lay in between. The CDR3 has 12 residues. The chain's CDR3 is CASSFIGGGYTF. The CDR3 DNA reads TGTGCCAGCAGTTTCATCGGGGGTGGCTACACCTTC.

With regard to this clone: At one boundary the junction diverges from the germline segment, which might be a read error. V usage is TRBV15 and J usage is TRBJ1-1; D is undetermined. CDR3 length: 12 amino acids. Germline CDR1 reads LNHNV; CDR2 reads YYDKDF (reference sequence). CDR3 sequence (DNA): TGTGCCACCAGCAGAGACGACGGACGCGGGTACTTT. Amino acid sequence: CATSRDDGRGYF.

V usage is TRBV15 and J usage is TRBJ2-5; 8 bases are shared with TRBD1. CDR1 LNHNV and CDR2 YYDKDF come from the germline V gene (reference sequence). The ends lost 3 bases at V and 5 bases at J; junction bases unmatched: 5. The CDR3 has 14 residues. The CDR3 sequence is CATSRDRVWETQYF. CDR3 in DNA: TGTGCCACCAGCAGGGACAGGGTTTGGGAGACCCAGTACTTC.

DNA for the CDR3: TGTGCCAGCTCACCTCCTCAGGGGGTAACTAATGAAAAACTGTTTTTT. Amino acids: CASSPPQGVTNEKLFF. The chain links TRBV18 to TRBJ1-4, with 7 bases aligning to TRBD1. The CDR3 totals 16 residues. Germline V gene sequence: CDR1 KGHSH, CDR2 LQKENI. V shed 3 bases, J shed 1 base, and the junction held 5 bases outside the gene matches.

This clone occurred once. This sequence joins TRBV7-2 and TRBJ2-5; TRBD2 might be the D (7 bases). This CDR3 has 17 amino acids. The ends were cut back, 1 base at V and 2 bases at J, with 17 bases in the middle. Germline V gives CDR1 SGHTA, CDR2 FQGNSA. The CDR3 DNA sequence: TGTGCCAGCAGCTTAGGGGTGCGGGGGCACAGGCAAGAGACCCAGTACTTC. This translates into CASSLGVRGHRQETQYF. The full variable domain, completed using reference TRBV7-2 and TRBJ2-5, is GAGVSQSPSNKVTEKGKDVELRCDPISGHTALYWYRQSLGQGLEFLIYFQGNSAPDKSGLPSDRFSAERTGGSVSTLTIQRTQQEDSAVYLCASSLGVRGHRQETQYFGPGTRLLVL.

This chain connects TRBV6-5 to TRBJ1-1; TRBD1 agrees at 9 bases. The CDR3 consists of 13 residues. The junction had 10 bases not matched to a gene; V was cut back by 6 bases and J by 11 bases. CDR1 and CDR2 (germline): MNHEY, SVGAGI. The CDR3 protein is CASRSDRGRWAFF. The CDR3 region has the DNA TGTGCCAGCAGATCCGACAGGGGGAGATGGGCTTTCTTT.

The chain joins TRBV5-6 to TRBJ2-7, with a possible D match to TRBD1 (6 bases). The germline V gene encodes CDR1 SGHDT and CDR2 YYEEEE. The CDR3 is 13 amino acids. Trimming left V 3 bases short and J 2 bases short, with 9 bases between. The DNA for the CDR3 is TGTGCCAGCAGCTGGGGACAAACCTACGAGCAGTACTTC. This translates into CASSWGQTYEQYF. Full variable domain (remainder filled in from reference TRBV5-6 and TRBJ2-7): DAGVTQSPTHLIKTRGQQVTLRCSPKSGHDTVSWYQQALGQGPQFIFQYYEEEERQRGNFPDRFSGHQFPNYSSELNVNALLLGDSALYLCASSWGQTYEQYFGPGTRLTVT.

The CDR3 loop reads CAIPGRNTGELFF. CDR3 sequence (DNA): TGTGCCATCCCGGGAAGAAACACCGGGGAGCTGTTTTTT. The chain joins TRBV10-3 to TRBJ2-2, with D tentatively TRBD2 (5 bases). Germline CDR1 ENHRY, CDR2 SYGVKD. Trimming took off 8 bases at V and 2 bases at J, with 9 bases between the two ends. This CDR3 is 13 amino acids long.

V gene TRBV6-5 combines with J gene TRBJ2-7; perhaps TRBD2 as D (5 bases). The CDR3 extends over 13 amino acids. V shed 4 bases and J shed 4 bases, with 11 bases lying between them. Germline CDR1 MNHEY, CDR2 SVGAGI. Here the CDR3 DNA reads TGTGCCAGCAGTTCTAGCCGAGTGTACGAGCAGTACTTC. Protein product: CASSSSRVYEQYF.

This rearrangement joins TRBV7-2 to TRBJ2-2; the match to TRBD2 covers 8 bases. The germline CDR1 and CDR2 sequences are SGHTA and FQGNSA. J was trimmed by 6 bases and V by 5 bases; bases with no gene match: 8. CDR3 length equals 15 residues. CDR3 in DNA: TGTGCCAGCAGCCCGGGACTAGTGCAGGCCGGGGAGCTGTTTTTT. It is translated as CASSPGLVQAGELFF.

CDR3 sequence (DNA): TGCAGCGTTGGATTCCGGGACAGGGGTTACGAGCAGTACTTC. This gives the protein CSVGFRDRGYEQYF. The chain combines TRBV29-1 with TRBJ2-7; 10 bases fit TRBD1. CDR1 and CDR2 from the germline V gene are SQVTM and ANQGSEA. After removal of 4 bases from V and 4 bases from J, the junction contained 7 bases not matched to a gene. The CDR3 loop spans 14 amino acids.

The sample holds a few counts of this clone. The chain carries TRBV11-2 and TRBJ1-2, with 8 bases lining up with TRBD1. The CDR3 sequence is 13 residues long. Germline assignment: CDR1 SGHAT and CDR2 FQNNGV. J lost 9 bases, V lost 4 bases, and 7 bases had no gene match. CDR3 sequence: CASSSTQGARYTF. The CDR3 coding sequence is TGTGCCAGCAGCTCAACCCAGGGGGCGCGCTACACCTTC.

The CDR3: CASSLEFRDSSPLHF. Written as DNA, the CDR3 is TGTGCCAGCAGCTTAGAATTCCGGGACAGTTCACCCCTCCACTTT. The genes are TRBV7-8 and TRBJ1-6, with 7 positions matching TRBD1. Germline loops: CDR1 SGHVS, CDR2 FQNEAQ. J was trimmed by 9 bases and V by 1 base; bases with no gene match: 6. The CDR3 extends over 15 amino acids.

J is TRBJ2-2 and V is TRBV9, with 9 bases matching TRBD2. Trimming took 0 bases from V and 0 from J; bases not matched to a gene: 6. The germline V gene encodes CDR1 SGDLS and CDR2 YYNGEE. The CDR3 extends over 18 amino acids. The DNA for the CDR3 is TGTGCCAGCAGCGTAGCTAGCGGGGCGGGAGCGAACACCGGGGAGCTGTTTTTT. Its protein product is CASSVASGAGANTGELFF.

The rearrangement links TRBV29-1 to TRBJ1-1; 7 nucleotides line up with TRBD1. The length of the CDR3 is 13 residues. From germline, CDR1 is SQVTM and CDR2 ANQGSEA. The V segment lost 7 bases and the J segment 6 bases; nucleotides outside the gene matches: 11. The CDR3 sequence is CSAGTVGLAEAFF. CDR3 in DNA: TGCAGCGCCGGGACAGTGGGGTTAGCTGAAGCTTTCTTT.

This clone was seen only a few times. The chain employs TRBV9 and TRBJ2-7, with TRBD1 matching 9 bases. Looked up from germline, CDR1 is SGDLS and CDR2 is YYNGEE. V gave up 3 bases and J gave up 6 bases; unmatched junction bases: 7. This CDR3 contains 14 residues. CDR3 in amino acids: CASSASGQGGEQYF. As DNA, the CDR3 is TGTGCCAGCAGCGCATCGGGACAGGGAGGCGAGCAGTACTTC.

The genes are TRBV11-2 and TRBJ1-4, with 9 bases fitting TRBD1. Germline assignment: CDR1 SGHAT and CDR2 FQNNGV. The CDR3 has 15 amino acids. The V segment lost 5 bases and the J segment 6 bases; nucleotides outside the gene matches: 7. The CDR3 bases are TGTGCCAGCAGCCCCCGGGACAGGGCTCATGAAAAACTGTTTTTT. The encoded protein is CASSPRDRAHEKLFF.

The gene calls are TRBV2 and TRBJ1-2, with a weak D call TRBD1 (5 bases). Trimming removed 6 bases from V and 4 bases from J, with 12 bases in between. Germline values: CDR1 SNHLY, CDR2 FYNNEI. The CDR3 contains 13 residues. As DNA, the CDR3 is TGTGCCAGCAGCCGACAGAACCTCTATGGCTACACCTTC. Its protein product is CASSRQNLYGYTF.

The chain is built from TRBV2 and TRBJ2-7; tentative D call: TRBD1 (6 bases). Trimming shortened V by 8 bases and J by 0 bases, and 11 bases separated the two germline ends. This CDR3 region has 13 residues. CDR1 and CDR2 from the germline V gene are SNHLY and FYNNEI. The CDR3 protein is CASRTDLSYEQYF. The CDR3 DNA reads as TGTGCCAGCCGGACAGACCTCTCCTACGAGCAGTACTTC. Drawing the rest from reference TRBV2 and TRBJ2-7, the complete variable domain is EPEVTQTPSHQVTQMGQEVILRCVPISNHLYFYWYRQILGQKVEFLVSFYNNEISEKSEIFDDQFSVERPDGSNFTLKIRSTKLEDSAMYFCASRTDLSYEQYFGPGTRLTVT.

The chain combines TRBV3-1 (or the pseudogene TRBV3-2) with TRBJ2-3, with 12 bases matching TRBD2. Germline V gene sequence: CDR1 LGHDT, CDR2 YNNKEL (reference sequence). Unmatched junction bases numbered 3, after V lost 3 bases and J lost 2 bases. The CDR3 spans 16 residues. As DNA, the CDR3 is TGTGCCAGCAGCCATGGGACTAGCGGGCTCACAGATACGCAGTATTTT. Protein product: CASSHGTSGLTDTQYF.

The V and J genes are TRBV29-1 and TRBJ1-4, with D tentatively TRBD1 (5 bases). The CDR3 runs to 13 residues. V lost 3 bases to trimming and J lost 6 bases, with 11 bases between them. From germline, CDR1 is SQVTM and CDR2 ANQGSEA. CDR3 amino acids: CSVEDRRDEKLFF. As DNA, the CDR3 is TGCAGCGTTGAGGATCGCAGGGATGAAAAACTGTTTTTT. Drawing the rest from reference TRBV29-1 and TRBJ1-4, the complete variable domain is SAVISQKPSRDICQRGTSLTIQCQVDSQVTMMFWYRQQPGQSLTLIATANQGSEATYESGFVIDKFPISRPNLTFSTLTVSNMSPEDSSIYLCSVEDRRDEKLFFGSGTQLSVL.

This clone was counted only a few times. The chain employs TRBV7-9 and TRBJ1-2; possible D gene TRBD1, 5 bases. The CDR3 spans 14 residues. The germline gives CDR1 SEHNR, CDR2 FQNEAQ (reference sequence). V was cut by 5 bases and J by 0 bases, with 10 bases left in between. CDR3 DNA sequence: TGTGCCAGCAGCGCAACAGGAGCTAACTATGGCTACACCTTC. As protein: CASSATGANYGYTF.

This clone was seen a few times. The gene calls are TRBV25-1 and TRBJ2-7; 7 bases agree with TRBD2. From germline, CDR1 is MGHDK and CDR2 SYGVNS. The CDR3 is 13 amino acids. The J segment lost 5 bases and the V segment lost 7 bases, leaving 8 bases of the junction unmatched. CDR3 sequence reads: CASNNGLGNEQYF. The CDR3, as DNA: TGTGCCAGCAACAACGGACTAGGGAACGAGCAGTACTTC.

The chain combines TRBV18 with TRBJ1-5, with D possibly matching TRBD1 (6 bases). The CDR3 totals 13 residues. Germline V gene lookup returns CDR1 KGHSH and CDR2 LQKENI. V gave up 6 bases and J gave up 4 bases, with 10 bases separating them. In DNA form, the CDR3 reads TGTGCCAGCTCCGACAGGACGAATCAGCCCCAGCATTTT. It codes for CASSDRTNQPQHF.

This chain links TRBV6-5 with TRBJ2-2; no clear D. Per germline, CDR1 MNHEY and CDR2 SVGAGI. CDR3 size: 14 residues. The germline V and J ends were trimmed by 4 bases and 2 bases, with 8 bases remaining between them. The CDR3 sequence is CASSFSLNTGELFF. CDR3 sequence (DNA): TGTGCCAGCAGTTTTTCGTTAAACACCGGGGAGCTGTTTTTT.